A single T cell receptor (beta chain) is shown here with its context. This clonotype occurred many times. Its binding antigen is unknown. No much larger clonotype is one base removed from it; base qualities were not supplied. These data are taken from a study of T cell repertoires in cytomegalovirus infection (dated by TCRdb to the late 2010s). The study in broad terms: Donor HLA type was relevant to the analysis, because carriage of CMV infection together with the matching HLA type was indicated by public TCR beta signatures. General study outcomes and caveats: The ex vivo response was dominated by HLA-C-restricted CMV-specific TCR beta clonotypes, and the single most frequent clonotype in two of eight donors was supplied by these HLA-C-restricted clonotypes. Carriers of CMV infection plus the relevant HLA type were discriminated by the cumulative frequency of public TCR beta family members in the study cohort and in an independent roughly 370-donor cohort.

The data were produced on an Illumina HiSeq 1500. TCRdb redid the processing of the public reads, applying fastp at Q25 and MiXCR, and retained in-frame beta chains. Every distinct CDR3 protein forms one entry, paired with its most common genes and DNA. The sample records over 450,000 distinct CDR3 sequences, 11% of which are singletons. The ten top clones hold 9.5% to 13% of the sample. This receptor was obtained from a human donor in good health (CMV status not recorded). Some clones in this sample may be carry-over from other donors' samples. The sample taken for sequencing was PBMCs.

The DNA sequence is given as TGTGCCAGCATCCCCCGAAGCGGGACAGTCAGCTATAGCAATCAGCCCCAGCATTTT. This encodes CASIPRSGTVSYSNQPQHF. This sequence uses TRBV28 and TRBJ1-5, and 7 bases in between align with TRBD1. The CDR3 runs 19 residues from the cysteine to the phenylalanine. Only the CDR3 part of the read is kept: 57 bases, read in frame from the first base. CDR1 is given as MDHEN and CDR2 as SYDVKM, both from the germline V gene. Trimming removed 7 bases from V and 0 bases from J; the gene matches leave 18 bases unexplained.